The 10 T cell receptor beta chains listed next were all sequenced from one sample in a study of blood T cell repertoires in COVID-19. Some clones are missing from TCRdb's copy, which holds only in-frame ones; the method was immunoSEQ multiplex PCR. The sample shows about half a million clones, 70% to 90% of them seen only once. Input material: peripheral blood. The receptors shown here come from a human donor in a cohort sampled during active COVID-19.

The chain is built from TRBV7-8 and TRBJ2-1, with 10 bases fitting TRBD2. Germline loops: CDR1 SGHVS, CDR2 FQNEAQ. Losses at the gene ends were 7 bases for V and 7 bases for J; bases not matched to a gene: 7. The CDR3 sequence is 14 residues long. The CDR3 DNA reads TGTGCCAGCACCTCTAGCGGGAGTAGGAATGAGCAGTTCTTC. This encodes CASTSSGSRNEQFF.

The rearrangement uses TRBV7-9 and TRBJ1-5; 7 bases align to TRBD1. J lost 0 bases, V lost 4 bases, and 6 bases had no gene match. The CDR3 runs to 16 residues. Germline assignment: CDR1 SEHNR and CDR2 FQNEAQ (reference sequence). In nucleotides, the CDR3 is TGTGCCAGCAGCTCGCGATCAGGGGGTAGCAATCAGCCCCAGCATTTT. Translated, it gives CASSSRSGGSNQPQHF.

In its sample, this clone was seen once. The chain carries TRBV11-3 and TRBJ2-5; no clear D. CDR3 size: 13 residues. Germline lookup yields CDR1 SGHNT and CDR2 YENEEA. V was clipped by 5 bases and J by 2 bases, with 9 bases between them. CDR3 sequence reads: CASSLPPQETQYF. CDR3 in DNA: TGTGCCAGCAGCCTACCCCCTCAAGAGACCCAGTACTTC. Full variable domain (missing parts from reference TRBV11-3 and TRBJ2-5): EAGVVQSPRYKIIEKKQPVAFWCNPISGHNTLYWYLQNLGQGPELLIRYENEEAVDDSQLPKDRFSAERLKGVDSTLKIQPAELGDSAVYLCASSLPPQETQYFGPGTRLLVL.

V is TRBV7-2 and J is TRBJ1-6; D is ambiguous. Germline CDR1 is SGHTA and CDR2 is FQGNSA. V dropped 5 bases and J dropped 10 bases, with 15 bases sitting between them. CDR3 size: 14 residues. The CDR3 nucleotides read TGTGCCAGCAGCCTAGGCCAACGAGTGTCACCCCTCCACTTT. Its translation is CASSLGQRVSPLHF.

The chain carries TRBV27 and TRBJ2-3; 9 bases are a match to TRBD1. V was pared by 6 bases and J by 3 bases, with 10 bases of the junction left unmatched. Germline V gene lookup returns CDR1 MNHEY and CDR2 SMNVEV (reference sequence). This CDR3 comprises 16 residues. The CDR3, as DNA: TGTGCCAGCAGCCCGGCAGGGACAGGGATTACAGATACGCAGTATTTT. Amino acid sequence: CASSPAGTGITDTQYF.

V gene TRBV9 combines with J gene TRBJ2-3; 9 bases fit TRBD2. The ends lost 1 base at V and 0 bases at J; junction bases unmatched: 6. Germline V CDR1 and CDR2: SGDLS, YYNGEE. CDR3 size: 17 residues. CDR3 loop: CASSVTPAGGSTDTQYF. CDR3 sequence (DNA): TGTGCCAGCAGCGTAACCCCGGCGGGAGGGAGCACAGATACGCAGTATTTT.

The chain is built from TRBV24-1 and TRBJ2-5, with 7 bases identical to TRBD1. V was clipped by 3 bases and J by 5 bases; unmatched bases: 8. The CDR3 sequence is 15 residues long. Germline values: CDR1 KGHDR, CDR2 SFDVKD. As DNA, the CDR3 is TGTGCCACCAGTGATCCGACAGGGAATGGGGAGACCCAGTACTTC. Encoded protein: CATSDPTGNGETQYF.

This clone was seen only once. The chain carries TRBV5-1 and TRBJ1-1, with TRBD1 identical over 7 bases. The CDR3 totals 16 residues. V lost 0 bases to trimming and J lost 0 bases; unmatched junction nucleotides: 5. Germline assignment: CDR1 SGHRS and CDR2 YFSETQ. CDR3 sequence (DNA): TGCGCCAGCAGCTTGGTGCCAGGGGGGATGAACACTGAAGCTTTCTTT. Translated, it gives CASSLVPGGMNTEAFF. Together with reference TRBV5-1 and TRBJ1-1, the CDR3 gives the full variable domain: KAGVTQTPRYLIKTRGQQVTLSCSPISGHRSVSWYQQTPGQGLQFLFEYFSETQRNKGNFPGRFSGRQFSNSRSEMNVSTLELGDSALYLCASSLVPGGMNTEAFFGQGTRLTVV.

The chain carries TRBV24-1 and TRBJ2-7; 9 positions agree with TRBD1. The CDR3 extends over 16 amino acids. In germline, CDR1 is KGHDR, CDR2 SFDVKD. The ends lost 4 bases at V and 4 bases at J; junction bases unmatched: 10. The chain's CDR3 is CATSDRQGGALYEQYF. CDR3 DNA: TGTGCCACCAGTGACCGACAGGGGGGCGCCTTATACGAGCAGTACTTC.

This clone was counted once. This chain uses TRBV15 with TRBJ2-5; perhaps TRBD1 as D (6 bases). The CDR3 has 20 residues. Germline CDR1 reads LNHNV; CDR2 reads YYDKDF (reference sequence). The V end was cut by 0 bases, the J end by 5 bases, with 28 bases between. CDR3 sequence (DNA): TGTGCCACCAGCAGAGATTTTGACCGACGCGCGGCCAGGGGCCTCGAGACCCAGTACTTC. Residues: CATSRDFDRRAARGLETQYF.